These 2 T cell receptor beta chains were all obtained from the same sample, sequenced in a study of cytomegalovirus exposure and HLA in healthy donors. Produced via immunoSEQ multiplex PCR; TCRdb's table is partial and in-frame only. This table has some 260,000 clones, less than 95% appearing once. The sequenced material came from PBMCs. Source of these receptors: a woman in her twenties or thirties in good health and CMV-seronegative.

This chain joins TRBV11-3 and TRBJ2-7; possibly TRBD1 or TRBD2 for D (5 bases each). CDR3 length: 13 amino acids. Germline-derived CDR1 and CDR2 are SGHNT and YENEEA. V lost 6 bases, J lost 5 bases, and 14 bases lay in between. This chain's CDR3 is CASSSLPGHEQYF. The CDR3 region has the DNA TGTGCCAGCAGTTCGCTCCCGGGACACGAGCAGTACTTC.

The chain is built from TRBV5-1 and TRBJ2-5, with 7 positions matching TRBD1. CDR3 length: 15 amino acids. V lost 3 bases, J lost 5 bases, and 10 bases stayed unmatched. CDR1 is SGHRS, CDR2 YFSETQ, per germline. For the CDR3, the DNA is TGCGCCAGCAGCTCGGAAGACAGGGTATGGGAGACCCAGTACTTC. This translates into CASSSEDRVWETQYF.